Given below is one TCR beta chain in context. Its antigen is not known. CDR3 length: 16 amino acids. Germline V gene sequence: CDR1 SEHNR, CDR2 FQNEAQ (reference sequence). V lost 1 base to trimming and J lost 3 bases, with 15 bases between them. This sample is drawn from a study of T cell repertoires in cytomegalovirus infection. Across the whole study: CMV epitopes, recently identified HLA-C-restricted and well-studied HLA-B-restricted, were used. Public TCR beta signatures provided an indication of both CMV infection and a matching HLA type. Findings and caveats of the study: Dominating the ex vivo response were HLA-C-restricted CMV-specific TCR beta clonotypes.

Each CDR3 protein is one row after TCRdb ran MiXCR on the reads. The profile shows 700,000 to 950,000 distinct CDR3 sequences, approximately 30% of them singletons. Sequenced material: cultured CD8+ T cells from PBMCs, taken from culture after CMV antigen stimulation. The V call is TRBV7-9, the J call TRBJ1-2; D is uncertain. The receptor's source is a human donor in good health (CMV status not recorded). Some clones in this sample may be carry-over from other donors' samples. The CDR3 region is CASSLEISTSHYGYTF. Written as DNA, the CDR3 is TGTGCCAGCAGCTTAGAAATCTCGACATCCCACTATGGCTACACCTTC. The full variable domain, rest sourced from reference TRBV7-9 and TRBJ1-2, is DTGVSQNPRHKITKRGQNVTFRCDPISEHNRLYWYRQTLGQGPEFLTYFQNEAQLEKSRLLSDRFSAERPKGSFSTLEIQRTEQGDSAMYLCASSLEISTSHYGYTFGSGTRLTVV.